The text below deals with one TCR beta chain. 60 Vbeta and 13 Jbeta primers were used in PCR. Produced via immunoSEQ multiplex PCR; TCRdb's table is partial and in-frame only. Among about 200,000 clones listed, around 88% were seen once. This entry belongs to a study of cytomegalovirus exposure and HLA in healthy donors. In nominal health when sampled, donors likely had unrecorded immune exposures nonetheless. This CDR3 contains 13 residues. Between the trimmed V and J ends, which lost 2 bases and 7 bases, there was a span of 11 bases. Looked up from germline, CDR1 is MDHEN and CDR2 is SYDVKM. Sequencing was performed on PBMCs. The V call is TRBV28, the J call TRBJ1-2; weak D call: TRBD1 (5 bases). The TCR sequence derives from a man aged 40-49 years in good health and CMV-seropositive. The CDR3 here is CASSLERGGGYTF. The CDR3 nucleotides read TGTGCCAGCAGTTTAGAGCGGGGGGGTGGCTACACCTTC.